A single sample gave rise to the 20 T cell receptor beta chains below, sequenced in a study of blood T cell repertoires in COVID-19. Only in-frame clones appear in the TCRdb table, and some are missing; sequencing was by immunoSEQ multiplex PCR. The sample has roughly 250,000 clones, 85% to 90% seen once. The specimen sequenced was peripheral blood. Source of these receptors: a man under 40 with acute or convalescent COVID-19.

The chain has TRBV5-4 and TRBJ2-3; TRBD2 might be the D (6 bases). Germline CDR1 is SGHNT and CDR2 is YYREEE (reference sequence). Trimming cost V 3 bases and J 6 bases, with 14 bases left between them. CDR3 length: 14 residues. The CDR3 bases are TGTGCCAGCAGCTCCCAACTAGCTGCGGATACGCAGTATTTT. Amino acid sequence: CASSSQLAADTQYF.

The genes are TRBV5-1 and TRBJ2-5, with 9 nucleotides matching TRBD2. The CDR3 is 15 amino acids. The V gene end was trimmed by 0 bases and the J gene end by 4 bases; junction bases not matched to a gene: 4. Germline CDR1 reads SGHRS; CDR2 reads YFSETQ. CDR3 coding DNA: TGCGCCAGCAGCTTGGCAGCGGGGGGCGCAGAGACCCAGTACTTC. Protein sequence: CASSLAAGGAETQYF. The full variable domain, rest sourced from reference TRBV5-1 and TRBJ2-5, is KAGVTQTPRYLIKTRGQQVTLSCSPISGHRSVSWYQQTPGQGLQFLFEYFSETQRNKGNFPGRFSGRQFSNSRSEMNVSTLELGDSALYLCASSLAAGGAETQYFGPGTRLLVL.

The rearrangement uses TRBV5-4 and TRBJ1-1; D is unclear. V gave up 1 base and J gave up 2 bases, with 6 bases separating them. This CDR3 comprises 13 residues. CDR1 and CDR2 (germline): SGHNT, YYREEE (reference sequence). CDR3 sequence reads: CASSLFQNTEAFF. CDR3 DNA sequence: TGTGCCAGCAGCTTGTTCCAAAACACTGAAGCTTTCTTT.

The chain employs TRBV2 and TRBJ1-3; perhaps TRBD1 as D (5 bases). The V gene's germline CDR1 is SNHLY and CDR2 FYNNEI. V lost 6 bases and J 4 bases, leaving 16 bases between the germline ends. The CDR3 spans 15 residues. CDR3 in amino acids: CASSGGTSGGNTIYF. CDR3 DNA: TGTGCCAGCAGCGGAGGGACGTCCGGAGGAAACACCATATATTTT.

The chain couples TRBV28 to TRBJ1-1; TRBD1 aligns across 11 bases. J lost 3 bases, V lost 6 bases, and 9 bases had no gene match. Germline V CDR1 and CDR2: MDHEN, SYDVKM. The CDR3 totals 16 residues. CDR3 nucleotides: TGTGCCAGCAGAATGTCGGGACAGGGGGGCTACACTGAAGCTTTCTTT. Amino acids: CASRMSGQGGYTEAFF.

The chain links TRBV9 to TRBJ1-2; 10 positions match TRBD1. In germline, CDR1 is SGDLS, CDR2 YYNGEE. V lost 4 bases and J lost 4; bases outside the gene matches: 7. This CDR3 comprises 15 residues. The CDR3 DNA is TGTGCCAGCAGCCCTCGGACAGGGGGGACCTATGGCTACACCTTC. This translates into CASSPRTGGTYGYTF. Combining the CDR3 with reference TRBV9 and TRBJ1-2 gives the whole variable domain DSGVTQTPKHLITATGQRVTLRCSPRSGDLSVYWYQQSLDQGLQFLIQYYNGEERAKGNILERFSAQQFPDLHSELNLSSLELGDSALYFCASSPRTGGTYGYTFGSGTRLTVV.

The chain couples TRBV28 to TRBJ1-1; D is undetermined. Deletions cut 6 bases from V and 2 bases from J, with 7 bases between. The CDR3 consists of 12 residues. Germline V gene sequence: CDR1 MDHEN, CDR2 SYDVKM. The CDR3 loop is CASRFLNTEAFF. In DNA form, the CDR3 reads TGTGCCAGCAGGTTCCTAAACACTGAAGCTTTCTTT.

The chain is built from TRBV27 and TRBJ1-1; 7 bases are shared with TRBD1. The CDR3 totals 14 residues. Germline V gives CDR1 MNHEY, CDR2 SMNVEV (reference sequence). J gave up 1 base and V 9 bases, and 8 bases lay outside the gene matches. The CDR3 is CASTRAGGNTEAFF. For the CDR3, the DNA is TGTGCCAGTACGAGGGCAGGGGGGAACACTGAAGCTTTCTTT.

The chain combines TRBV2 with TRBJ1-5; D gene unclear. Trimming shortened V by 0 bases and J by 3 bases, and 9 bases separated the two germline ends. CDR1 and CDR2 from the germline V gene are SNHLY and FYNNEI. There are 15 residues in the CDR3. The CDR3 protein is CASSEARNYNQPQHF. In nucleotides, the CDR3 is TGTGCCAGCAGTGAAGCCAGGAATTACAATCAGCCCCAGCATTTT.

The chain has TRBV6-5 and TRBJ1-4, with unresolved D. The V end was cut by 2 bases, the J end by 4 bases, with 11 bases between. Germline-derived CDR1 and CDR2 are MNHEY and SVGAGI. The CDR3 runs 15 residues. The CDR3 here is CASSYGLSGNEKLFF. The CDR3 DNA sequence: TGTGCCAGCAGTTACGGACTCTCCGGTAATGAAAAACTGTTTTTT.

The chain carries TRBV11-3 and TRBJ2-3, with 10 nucleotides matching TRBD2. V was clipped by 5 bases and J by 4 bases; unmatched bases: 6. Looked up from germline, CDR1 is SGHNT and CDR2 is YENEEA. CDR3 length equals 15 residues. The CDR3 spells CASSRGLADSDTQYF. In nucleotides, the CDR3 is TGTGCCAGCAGCCGTGGACTAGCGGATTCAGATACGCAGTATTTT.

The J gene is TRBJ1-2, the V gene TRBV5-5; 7 bases are a match to TRBD1. The CDR3 is 15 amino acids. In germline, CDR1 is SGHKS, CDR2 YYEKEE (reference sequence). V lost 4 bases, J lost 4 bases, and 10 bases stayed unmatched. DNA for the CDR3: TGTGCCAGCAGCGAACAGGGGAACTTTGGCTATGGCTACACCTTC. The encoded protein is CASSEQGNFGYGYTF.

This chain links TRBV19 with TRBJ1-5, with unresolved D. Germline values: CDR1 LNHDA, CDR2 SQIVND (reference sequence). Between the trimmed V and J ends, which lost 3 bases and 0 bases, there was a span of 9 bases. CDR3 length: 15 residues. CDR3 region: CASSIVENSNQPQHF. CDR3 DNA: TGTGCCAGTAGTATCGTCGAGAATAGCAATCAGCCCCAGCATTTT.

V and J are TRBV5-5 and TRBJ1-2; D may be TRBD1 (5 bases). Per germline, CDR1 SGHKS and CDR2 YYEKEE (reference sequence). Trimming took 4 bases from V and 7 from J, leaving 17 bases between them. CDR3 length equals 14 residues. The CDR3 sequence is CASSPQEGFFGYTF. The CDR3 nucleotides are TGTGCCAGCAGCCCACAGGAGGGCTTTTTTGGCTACACCTTC.

The genes are TRBV5-6 and TRBJ1-1; D is unresolved. With 4 bases removed from V and 4 bases from J, the gap between germline ends came to 17 bases. This CDR3 is 15 amino acids long. Germline V gene sequence: CDR1 SGHDT, CDR2 YYEEEE. The DNA for the CDR3 is TGTGCCAGCAGCCAACCGAGGGTTCCAGGCACTGAAGCTTTCTTT. Encoded protein: CASSQPRVPGTEAFF.

This clone was observed once. V is TRBV27 and J is TRBJ2-1; the D gene is possibly TRBD2 (6 bases). The length of the CDR3 is 15 residues. Per the germline V gene, CDR1 is MNHEY and CDR2 is SMNVEV (reference sequence). The V end was cut by 3 bases, the J end by 0 bases, with 9 bases between. CDR3 amino acids: CASSLEGSSYNEQFF. The CDR3 coding sequence is TGTGCCAGCAGTTTGGAGGGGAGCTCCTACAATGAGCAGTTCTTC.

This chain connects TRBV5-1 to TRBJ2-1; 9 bases line up with TRBD2. V dropped 4 bases and J dropped 2; count of bases not matched to a gene: 4. Germline CDR1 SGHRS, CDR2 YFSETQ. The CDR3 runs to 15 residues. The DNA for the CDR3 is TGCGCCAGCAGCCCCACTAGCGGGCCCTACAATGAGCAGTTCTTC. It is translated as CASSPTSGPYNEQFF.

The gene calls are TRBV12-5 and TRBJ2-3; D is unresolved. The germline V and J ends were trimmed by 3 bases and 2 bases, with 18 bases remaining between them. CDR3 length: 17 residues. Germline V gene lookup returns CDR1 LGHNT and CDR2 FRNRAP. The CDR3 DNA reads as TGTGCTAGTGGTTTCCCTCTTGAGTTATACTACACAGATACGCAGTATTTT. Translation gives CASGFPLELYYTDTQYF.

This chain connects TRBV11-2 to TRBJ1-2; 9 nucleotides match TRBD1. Germline assignment: CDR1 SGHAT and CDR2 FQNNGV. The J segment lost 5 bases and the V segment lost 6 bases, leaving 10 bases of the junction unmatched. The CDR3 extends over 15 amino acids. The CDR3 sequence: CASRPRTGVGYGYTF. The CDR3 coding sequence is TGTGCCAGCAGACCCCGGACAGGGGTTGGGTATGGCTACACCTTC. The entire variable domain, with the rest obtained from reference TRBV11-2 and TRBJ1-2, is as follows: EAGVAQSPRYKIIEKRQSVAFWCNPISGHATLYWYQQILGQGPKLLIQFQNNGVVDDSQLPKDRFSAERLKGVDSTLKIQPAKLEDSAVYLCASRPRTGVGYGYTFGSGTRLTVV.

As regards this clone: Distinct nucleotide sequences in the sample also encode this CDR3. The V call is TRBV5-4, the J call TRBJ2-2; TRBD1 is a possible D gene (5 bases). Germline V lookup: CDR1 SGHNT, CDR2 YYREEE (reference sequence). The CDR3 is 14 amino acids. V gave up 0 bases and J gave up 3 bases, with 6 bases separating them. CDR3 sequence: CASSLGRDTGELFF. The CDR3, as DNA: TGTGCCAGCAGCTTGGGCAGGGACACCGGGGAGCTGTTTTTT.